The present T cell receptor beta chain was sequenced within a study of T cell responses to AZD1222 COVID-19 vaccine. Study-level findings and limits: The number of AZD1222 recipients seropositive at baseline was only six. Once two AZD1222 doses were given, Spike-specific TCR breadth and depth went up. Researchers took repertoire samples only after the peak T cell response had come.

Produced via immunoSEQ multiplex PCR; TCRdb's table is partial and in-frame only. The data show about 150,000 clones, 88% seen once. This clone was seen a handful of times. No antigen is known for it. Here the sequenced sample was peripheral blood, taken on day 0 of AZD1222 vaccination. The TCR was taken from an adult in good health.

The chain's CDR3 is CSVPGTVNYGYTF. CDR3 nucleotide sequence: TGCAGCGTGCCCGGGACGGTGAACTATGGCTACACCTTC. This sequence joins TRBV29-1 and TRBJ1-2, with TRBD1 as a possible D gene (5 bases). CDR1 is SQVTM and CDR2 is ANQGSEA in the germline V gene. V lost 6 bases and J lost 2, with 13 bases in between. The CDR3 totals 13 residues.